The text below deals with one TCR beta chain. The CDR3 runs to 14 residues. Germline CDR1 SGHTA, CDR2 FQGTGA. V dropped 5 bases and J dropped 6 bases, with 14 bases sitting between them. The data were taken from a study of cytomegalovirus exposure and HLA in healthy donors. Sequencing was performed with immunoSEQ multiplex PCR; in TCRdb, only in-frame clones are kept and a portion is missing. The table records about 160,000 clones, about four fifths of them present only once. Sequencing was carried out using PBMCs. The chain is built from TRBV7-3 and TRBJ2-4; D is possibly TRBD1 (7 bases). The origin of this receptor is a man aged 25-45 years in good health and CMV-seropositive. CDR3 DNA: TGTGCCAGCAGCCAGGGGGGAGTGGGAAACATTCAGTACTTC. Translated, it gives CASSQGGVGNIQYF.